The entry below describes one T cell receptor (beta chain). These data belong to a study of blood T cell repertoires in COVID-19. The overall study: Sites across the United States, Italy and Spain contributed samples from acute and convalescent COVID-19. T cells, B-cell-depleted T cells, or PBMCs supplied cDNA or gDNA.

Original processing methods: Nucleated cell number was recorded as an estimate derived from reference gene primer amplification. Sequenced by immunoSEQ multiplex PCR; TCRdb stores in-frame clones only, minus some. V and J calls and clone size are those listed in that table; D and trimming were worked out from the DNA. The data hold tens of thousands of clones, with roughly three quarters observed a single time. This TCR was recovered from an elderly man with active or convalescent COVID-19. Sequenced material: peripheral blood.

The CDR3 reads CASSDPHRASYEQYF. CDR3 sequence (DNA): TGTGCCAGCAGTGACCCTCACAGGGCCTCCTACGAGCAGTACTTC. The chain couples TRBV25-1 to TRBJ2-7; TRBD1 might be the D (6 bases). Per germline, CDR1 MGHDK and CDR2 SYGVNS. V was cut by 3 bases and J by 0 bases, with 12 bases left in between. CDR3 size: 15 residues.